This T cell receptor beta chain was captured by sequencing in a study of shared clonotypes between healthy human individuals. The naive CD8 fraction comprised CD45RO-negative cells positively selected for CCR7 and excluded terminally differentiated effector memory CD45RA+ cells. The CDR3 is 16 residues long. V dropped 3 bases and J dropped 2 bases, with 17 bases sitting between them. Germline lookup yields CDR1 SEHNR and CDR2 FQNEAQ (reference sequence). Libraries were prepared by immunoSEQ multiplex PCR; TCRdb keeps only in-frame clonotypes and omits some of them. The table records roughly 2,000,000 clones, about 94% of them present only once.

The sample comprised naive CD8+ T cells sorted from blood. This clonotype originated in a man younger than 35 in good health. V and J are TRBV7-9 and TRBJ2-7; D is possibly TRBD1 (5 bases). CDR3 in amino acids: CASSFHGRVGTYEQYF. As DNA, the CDR3 is TGTGCCAGCAGCTTTCACGGCAGGGTAGGGACCTACGAGCAGTACTTC.